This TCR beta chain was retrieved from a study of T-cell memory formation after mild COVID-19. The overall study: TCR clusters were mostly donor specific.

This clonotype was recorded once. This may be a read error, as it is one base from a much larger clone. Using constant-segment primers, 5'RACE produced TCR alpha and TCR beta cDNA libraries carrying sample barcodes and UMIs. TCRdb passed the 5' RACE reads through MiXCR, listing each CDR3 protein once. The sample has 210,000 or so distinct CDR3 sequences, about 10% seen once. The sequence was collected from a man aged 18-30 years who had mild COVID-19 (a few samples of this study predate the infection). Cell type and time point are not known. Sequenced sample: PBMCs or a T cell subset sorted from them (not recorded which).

The CDR3 DNA is TGTGCCAGCAGTTCACCGGAAGTACGAGAGCCCCAGCATTTT. It is translated as CASSSPEVREPQHF. The rearrangement links TRBV28 to TRBJ1-5, with D hard to call. Germline assignment: CDR1 MDHEN and CDR2 SYDVKM. V was cut by 4 bases and J by 8 bases, with 15 bases left in between. The CDR3 contains 14 residues.